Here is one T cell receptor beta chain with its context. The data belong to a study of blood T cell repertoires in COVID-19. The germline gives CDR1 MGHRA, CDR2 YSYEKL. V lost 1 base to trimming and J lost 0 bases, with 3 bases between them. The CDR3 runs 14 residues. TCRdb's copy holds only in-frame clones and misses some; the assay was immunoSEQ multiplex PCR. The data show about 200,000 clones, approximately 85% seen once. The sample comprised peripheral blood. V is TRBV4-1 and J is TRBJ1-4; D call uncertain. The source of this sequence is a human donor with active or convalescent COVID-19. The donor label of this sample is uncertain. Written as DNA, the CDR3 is TGCGCCAGCAGCCAAGCTGCAACTAATGAAAAACTGTTTTTT. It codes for CASSQAATNEKLFF.